These 16 T cell receptor beta chains were sequenced from one sample in a study of blood T cell repertoires in COVID-19. This table comes from immunoSEQ multiplex PCR, and its TCRdb copy is limited to in-frame clones, with some not included. This table has about 210,000 clones, 70% to 90% appearing once. What was sequenced was peripheral blood. These TCRs come from a woman between 45 and 65 years old with active or convalescent COVID-19.

The chain recombines TRBV3-1 (or the pseudogene TRBV3-2) with TRBJ2-7, with D tentatively TRBD2 (5 bases). Germline V gene data show CDR1 as LGHDT and CDR2 as YNNKEL (reference sequence). V lost 1 base to trimming and J lost 6 bases, with 7 bases between them. This CDR3 region has 12 residues. This CDR3 is CASSQGGSEQYV. CDR3 DNA sequence: TGTGCCAGCAGCCAAGGAGGGTCCGAGCAGTACGTC.

The rearrangement links TRBV6-1 to TRBJ2-7; TRBD2 is a possible D gene (5 bases). Germline CDR1 reads MNHNS; CDR2 reads SASEGT. This CDR3 is built from 13 residues. Trimming removed 1 base from V and 3 bases from J, with 7 bases in between. The CDR3 spells CASSEGGIYEQYV. Here the CDR3 DNA reads TGTGCCAGCAGTGAAGGAGGGATCTACGAGCAGTACGTC.

The chain joins TRBV5-1 to TRBJ1-2, with 9 bases identical to TRBD1. This CDR3 has 14 amino acids. Germline V CDR1 and CDR2: SGHRS, YFSETQ. Unmatched junction bases numbered 6, after V lost 4 bases and J lost 5 bases. CDR3: CASSLGQGMYGYTF. DNA for the CDR3: TGCGCCAGCAGCCTTGGACAGGGGATGTATGGCTACACCTTC. Together with reference TRBV5-1 and TRBJ1-2, the CDR3 gives the full variable domain: KAGVTQTPRYLIKTRGQQVTLSCSPISGHRSVSWYQQTPGQGLQFLFEYFSETQRNKGNFPGRFSGRQFSNSRSEMNVSTLELGDSALYLCASSLGQGMYGYTFGSGTRLTVV.

The chain recombines TRBV30 with TRBJ1-2; 7 nucleotides agree with TRBD1. With 4 bases clipped from V and 8 bases from J, the junction kept 7 bases outside the gene matches. The CDR3 has 12 residues. Germline CDR1 reads GTSNPN; CDR2 reads SVGIG (reference sequence). The CDR3: CAWTKGAMGYTF. As DNA, the CDR3 is TGTGCCTGGACGAAGGGGGCGATGGGCTACACCTTC.

The genes are TRBV7-3 and TRBJ2-3; TRBD2 matches at 7 bases. With V trimmed by 2 bases and J by 4 bases, 6 bases remained unmatched. The CDR3 consists of 15 residues. CDR1 is SGHTA and CDR2 is FQGTGA in the germline V gene. CDR3 sequence (DNA): TGTGCCAGCAGCTTAGGACTAGTCTTATCAGATACGCAGTATTTT. Its translation: CASSLGLVLSDTQYF.

This clone appeared once. V usage is TRBV6-5 and J usage is TRBJ1-1; TRBD1 aligns across 7 bases. The trim removed 6 bases at V and 1 base at J, leaving 5 bases unmatched. Germline lookup yields CDR1 MNHEY and CDR2 SVGAGI. There are 14 residues in the CDR3. The CDR3 protein is CASRGQTANTEAFF. For the CDR3, the DNA is TGTGCCAGCAGGGGACAGACAGCGAACACTGAAGCTTTCTTT.

The chain couples TRBV6-6 to TRBJ2-7, with 12 nucleotides matching TRBD2. This CDR3 is built from 15 residues. V dropped 5 bases and J dropped 2; count of bases not matched to a gene: 4. CDR1 is MNHNY, CDR2 SVGAGI, per germline (reference sequence). The CDR3 here is CASSAGLAGAYEQYF. As DNA, the CDR3 is TGTGCCAGCAGTGCGGGACTAGCGGGCGCCTACGAGCAGTACTTC.

As concerns this clone: Other DNA variants within this sample encode the same CDR3. This rearrangement joins TRBV18 to TRBJ1-1; D gene uncertain. The CDR3 spans 13 residues. Trimming stripped 2 bases from V and 3 bases from J, with 7 bases between. The germline V gene has CDR1 KGHSH and CDR2 LQKENI. The CDR3 DNA follows: TGTGCCAGCTCACCAACGGGTTACACTGAAGCTTTCTTT. It specifies CASSPTGYTEAFF.

This chain links TRBV6-6 with TRBJ2-1; D gene uncertain. Looked up from germline, CDR1 is MNHNY and CDR2 is SVGAGI (reference sequence). The CDR3 contains 13 residues. The V end lost 0 bases, the J end lost 7 bases, and 7 bases lay between the germline ends. The CDR3: CASSYSLLNEQFF. The CDR3 nucleotides read TGTGCCAGCAGTTACTCCCTATTGAATGAGCAGTTCTTC.

The chain carries TRBV4-1 and TRBJ2-1; no reliable D call. Per the germline V gene, CDR1 is MGHRA and CDR2 is YSYEKL. The CDR3 is made up of 16 amino acids. The V and J ends lost 1 base and 7 bases respectively, with 17 bases between them. CDR3 DNA sequence: TGCGCCAGCAGCCAAGTAGGTACCTGGAGCTGGAATGAGCAGTTCTTC. Its protein is CASSQVGTWSWNEQFF.

The sample holds a few counts of this clone. The chain employs TRBV28 and TRBJ2-7; D gene unclear. CDR1 MDHEN and CDR2 SYDVKM come from the germline V gene. Trimming cost V 7 bases and J 0 bases, with 10 bases left between them. This CDR3 is 13 amino acids long. The DNA of the CDR3 is TGTGCCAGCACCCAATCTACCTCCTACGAGCAGTACTTC. This codes for CASTQSTSYEQYF.

J is TRBJ1-4 and V is TRBV9, with TRBD1 matching over 10 bases. V lost 1 base, J lost 9 bases, and 9 bases stayed unmatched. Looked up from germline, CDR1 is SGDLS and CDR2 is YYNGEE. This CDR3 comprises 16 residues. Written as DNA, the CDR3 is TGTGCCAGCAGCGTAAAAGCCGGGACAGGGGCCCAAAAACTGTTTTTT. It specifies CASSVKAGTGAQKLFF.

The chain joins TRBV28 to TRBJ1-1; D remains unclear. V was clipped by 5 bases and J by 4 bases, with 11 bases between them. Germline-derived CDR1 and CDR2 are MDHEN and SYDVKM. This CDR3 region has 13 residues. The CDR3 nucleotides read TGTGCCAGCAGTCCCCCACTAGTCACTGAAGCTTTCTTT. It specifies CASSPPLVTEAFF.

This chain joins TRBV7-2 and TRBJ2-7; weak D call: TRBD1 (5 bases). The germline CDR1 and CDR2 sequences are SGHTA and FQGNSA. V lost 7 bases, J lost 2 bases, and 12 bases lay in between. This CDR3 has 13 amino acids. CDR3 residues: CASTAREPYEQYF. Written as DNA, the CDR3 is TGTGCCAGCACTGCCAGGGAACCCTACGAGCAGTACTTC.

The V call is TRBV28, the J call TRBJ1-2; 11 bases agree with TRBD1. CDR1 is MDHEN and CDR2 is SYDVKM in the germline V gene. This CDR3 is 16 amino acids long. The V and J ends lost 3 bases and 4 bases, in that order; junction bases with no gene match: 7. The CDR3, as DNA: TGTGCCAGCAGTTTGTACGGACAGGGGGCGAGCTATGGCTACACCTTC. Residues: CASSLYGQGASYGYTF.

The gene calls are TRBV6-2 or TRBV6-3 and TRBJ2-4; possibly TRBD2 for D (6 bases). This CDR3 is 14 amino acids long. CDR1 MNHEY and CDR2 SVGEGT come from the germline V gene. V was pared by 2 bases and J by 6 bases, with 11 bases between. The CDR3 sequence is CASSYGGAGNIQYF. The CDR3 DNA is TGTGCCAGCAGTTACGGCGGGGCGGGAAACATTCAGTACTTC.